This paragraph covers one TCR beta chain sequence. Its target is not known. The data originate from a study of T cell responses to AZD1222 COVID-19 vaccine. Broader study findings: Spike-specific TCRs gained breadth and depth after people received two AZD1222 doses. Clonal diversity was possibly underestimated, and the donors were mostly white British, with more females. Among those given AZD1222, only six were seropositive at baseline.

Assay used: immunoSEQ multiplex PCR; TCRdb lists only in-frame clones, some missing. Counted here are 180,000 or so clones, roughly 92% occurring once; the ten biggest clones make up 2.6%. The specimen was peripheral blood, collected on day 0 of AZD1222 vaccination. The receptor comes from an adult in good health.

The CDR3 region has the DNA TGTGCCAGCGAGGTGGGCGGCAACAATGAGCAGTTCTTC. Protein product: CASEVGGNNEQFF. The chain employs TRBV12-3 or TRBV12-4 and TRBJ2-1, with D unresolved. The CDR3 has 13 residues. V lost 8 bases to trimming and J lost 5 bases, with 13 bases between them.